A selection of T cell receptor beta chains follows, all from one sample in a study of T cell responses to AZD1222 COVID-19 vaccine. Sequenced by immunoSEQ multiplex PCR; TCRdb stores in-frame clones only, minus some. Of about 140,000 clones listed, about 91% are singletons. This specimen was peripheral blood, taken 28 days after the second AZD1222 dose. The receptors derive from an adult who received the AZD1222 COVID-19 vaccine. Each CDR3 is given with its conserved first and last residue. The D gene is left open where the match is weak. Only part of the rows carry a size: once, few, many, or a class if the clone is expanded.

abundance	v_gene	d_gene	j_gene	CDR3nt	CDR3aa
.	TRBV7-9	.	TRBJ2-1	TGTGCCAGCAGCTGGGGGGCGGGCTCCTACAATGAGCAGTTCTTC	CASSWGAGSYNEQFF
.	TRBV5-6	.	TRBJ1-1	TGTGCCAGCAGAGCTTGGGGGCGCTTGAACACTGAAGCTTTCTTT	CASRAWGRLNTEAFF
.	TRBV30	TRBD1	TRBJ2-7	TGTGCCTGGAGTCCCGGGACAGGGTCGGGCGAGCAGTACTTC	CAWSPGTGSGEQYF
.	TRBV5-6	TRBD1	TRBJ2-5	TGTGCCAGCAGCCTCGGGACAGGGGCCGATGAGACCCAGTACTTC	CASSLGTGADETQYF
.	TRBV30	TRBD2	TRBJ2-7	TGTGCCTGGAGTGTGGGACTAGCGGGCTACGAGCAGTACTTC	CAWSVGLAGYEQYF
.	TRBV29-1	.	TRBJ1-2	TGCAGCGTTGGGGGCGCGGGCGGCTACACCTTC	CSVGGAGGYTF
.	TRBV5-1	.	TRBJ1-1	TGCGCCAGCAGCTTGGCCAGGGACACTGAAGCTTTCTTT	CASSLARDTEAFF
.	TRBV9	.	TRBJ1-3	TGTGCCAGCAGCAGAGGGACCGAAGGAAACACCATATATTTT	CASSRGTEGNTIYF
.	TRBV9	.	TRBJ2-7	TGTGCCAGCAGCGTAGGGGGTGGCCTTCCCTACGAGCAGTACTTC	CASSVGGGLPYEQYF
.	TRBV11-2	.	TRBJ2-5	TGTGCCAGCAGCTTACGCGAGACCCAGTACTTC	CASSLRETQYF
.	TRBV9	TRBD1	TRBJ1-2	TGTGCCAGCAGCGGTTCAGGGGGCGCCTCGGAAGCCTACACCTTC	CASSGSGGASEAYTF
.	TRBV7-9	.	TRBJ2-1	TGTGCCAGCAGCTGGTCGGGGAGAGAGCAGTTCTTC	CASSWSGREQFF
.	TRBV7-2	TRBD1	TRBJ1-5	TGTGCCAGCAGCTTAGTAGGGACAGGGTGGGTTCAGCCCCAGCATTTT	CASSLVGTGWVQPQHF
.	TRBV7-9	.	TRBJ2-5	TGTGCCAGCAGCTCCGCCACAGGGACTTACCAAGAGACCCAGTACTTC	CASSSATGTYQETQYF
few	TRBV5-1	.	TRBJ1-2	TGCGCCAGCAGCTTGGCCTACGGGACACCTTATGGCTACACCTTC	CASSLAYGTPYGYTF
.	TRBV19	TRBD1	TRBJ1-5	TGTGCCAGTAGGCCCGGGACAGGGGGGACTCAGCCCCAGCATTTT	CASRPGTGGTQPQHF
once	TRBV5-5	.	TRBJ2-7	TGTGCCAGCAGCCACCGAGGCGGGACCTACGAGCAGTACTTC	CASSHRGGTYEQYF
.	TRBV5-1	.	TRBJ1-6	TGCGCCAGCAGCTACGACCTTACCGTTTCACCCCTCCACTTT	CASSYDLTVSPLHF
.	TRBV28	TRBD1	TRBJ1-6	TGTGCCATTGGACAGGGGCGGCATTCACCCCTCCACTTT	CAIGQGRHSPLHF
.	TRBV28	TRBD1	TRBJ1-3	TGTGCCAGCAGTTTATACGGGACAGGGGGGAACACCATATATTTT	CASSLYGTGGNTIYF
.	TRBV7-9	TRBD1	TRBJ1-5	TGTGCCAGCAGCTTTAACAGGGGCGCGTCGGGCAATCAGCCCCAGCATTTT	CASSFNRGASGNQPQHF
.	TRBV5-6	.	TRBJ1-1	TGTGCCAGCAGTTACACGGGGCAGTACACTGAAGCTTTCTTT	CASSYTGQYTEAFF
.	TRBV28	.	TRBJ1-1	TGTGCCACAAGGCGGACGGAGGAGAACACTGAAGCTTTCTTT	CATRRTEENTEAFF
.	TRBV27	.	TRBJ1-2	TGTGCCAGCAGTTTCGGGGGTCCTAGCGGGGGCTACACCTTC	CASSFGGPSGGYTF
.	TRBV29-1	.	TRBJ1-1	TGCAGCGGGAAGGGATGGAACGCTGAAGCTTTCTTT	CSGKGWNAEAFF
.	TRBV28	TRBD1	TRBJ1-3	TGTGCCAGCAGTTTAGTTCAGGGGGCTCGTGGAAACACCATATATTTT	CASSLVQGARGNTIYF
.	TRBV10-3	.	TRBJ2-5	TGTGCCATCAGGGGGGGTTCTGAGGGAGAGACCCAGTACTTC	CAIRGGSEGETQYF